This T cell receptor beta chain was recovered during a study of T cells in Graves' hyperthyroidism and ophthalmopathy. Researchers amplified the TCR beta CDR3 regions from RNA transcripts. HTBI primers drove first-round RT-PCR of the TCR CDR3. TCRdb ran MiXCR on the multiplex PCR reads and lists one entry per CDR3 protein. Of about 720,000 distinct CDR3 sequences listed, roughly a sixth are singletons. This clonotype showed up just a few times. The ends were cut back, 6 bases at V and 3 bases at J, with 19 bases in the middle. The CDR3 contains 16 residues. Germline V CDR1 and CDR2: MNHNS, SASEGT. The sample consisted of blood. The sequence was collected from a woman between 50 and 59 years old with Graves' hyperthyroidism that later progressed to Graves' ophthalmopathy. This sequence joins TRBV6-1 and TRBJ2-3; D may match TRBD1 or TRBD2 (5 bases each). This CDR3 is CASRGAGTSRTDTQYF. The CDR3 DNA follows: TGTGCCAGCAGGGGAGCCGGGACGTCGAGGACAGATACGCAGTATTTT.